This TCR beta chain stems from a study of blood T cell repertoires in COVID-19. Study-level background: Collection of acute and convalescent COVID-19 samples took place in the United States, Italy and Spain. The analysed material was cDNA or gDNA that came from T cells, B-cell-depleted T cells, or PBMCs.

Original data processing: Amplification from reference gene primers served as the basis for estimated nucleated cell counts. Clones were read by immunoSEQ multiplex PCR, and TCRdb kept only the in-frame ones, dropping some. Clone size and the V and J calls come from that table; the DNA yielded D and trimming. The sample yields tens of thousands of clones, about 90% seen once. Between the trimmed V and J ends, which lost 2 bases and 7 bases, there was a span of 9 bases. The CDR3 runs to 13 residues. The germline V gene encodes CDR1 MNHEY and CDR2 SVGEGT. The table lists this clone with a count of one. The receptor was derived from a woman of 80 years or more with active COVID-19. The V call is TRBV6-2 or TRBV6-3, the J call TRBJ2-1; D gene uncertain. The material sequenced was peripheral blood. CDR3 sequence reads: CASSYLSWNEQFF. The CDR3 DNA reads TGTGCCAGCAGTTACCTTAGCTGGAATGAGCAGTTCTTC.